One sample yielded the 17 T cell receptor beta chains listed below, sequenced in a study of OX40 agonist ivuxolimab in advanced cancers. The library came from the immunoSEQ multiplex PCR assay. Here the immuneACCESS table is served through TCRdb, limited to in-frame sequences with V and J called. Missing clones are a known gap in these copies; in checked studies unresolved V genes cover under half, and the rest lacks a known reason. Here the sample has fewer than 40,000 clones; about three quarters occur a single time. The ten largest clones represent 7.5% to 10% of the sample. Sequencing used CD4+ or CD8+ T cells sorted from blood, obtained in a trial of the OX40 agonist ivuxolimab. Receptors were obtained from an adult with an advanced solid tumor such as melanoma, head and neck, liver or kidney cancer.

The chain uses TRBV27 and TRBJ1-2; D might be TRBD1 (5 bases). V was clipped by 7 bases and J by 3 bases, with 18 bases between them. Germline V lookup: CDR1 MNHEY, CDR2 SMNVEV (reference sequence). CDR3 length equals 15 residues. The CDR3 sequence is CASKPQDPRDYGYTF. The CDR3 coding sequence is TGTGCCAGCAAGCCACAGGACCCCCGAGACTATGGCTACACCTTC.

This chain links TRBV7-3 with TRBJ2-3, with 8 positions matching TRBD2. From germline, CDR1 is SGHTA and CDR2 FQGTGA. The CDR3 contains 15 residues. Trimming removed 5 bases from V and 5 bases from J; junction bases left unmatched: 9. For the CDR3, the DNA is TGTGCCAGCAGCGCTAGGAGCGGGAGTAAAGATACGCAGTATTTT. Translating it yields CASSARSGSKDTQYF.

The chain links TRBV7-2 to TRBJ1-2; 7 bases fit TRBD1. Germline CDR1 and CDR2: SGHTA and FQGNSA. V trimming: 4 bases; J trimming: 4 bases; junction bases outside the gene matches: 3. The CDR3 is 13 amino acids. CDR3 DNA sequence: TGTGCCAGCAGCTACGGGACAGCCTATGGCTACACCTTC. This translates into CASSYGTAYGYTF.

Comment on this clone: In the same sample, other DNA sequences code for this CDR3. The chain has TRBV9 and TRBJ2-2; the D call may be TRBD1 or TRBD2 (5 bases each). V lost 6 bases and J lost 2, with 14 bases in between. The CDR3 length is 15 residues. CDR1 SGDLS and CDR2 YYNGEE come from the germline V gene. The CDR3 DNA reads TGTGCCAGCACCCTCGGGGCACCAAACACCGGGGAGCTGTTTTTT. It specifies CASTLGAPNTGELFF.

This clone has only one observation. This chain links TRBV5-1 with TRBJ2-3, with TRBD2 matching 15 bases. Unmatched junction bases numbered 6, after V lost 4 bases and J lost 3 bases. This CDR3 spans 17 amino acids. Looked up from germline, CDR1 is SGHRS and CDR2 is YFSETQ. Written as DNA, the CDR3 is TGCGCCAGCAGCCAGGGACTAGCGGGAGGTATTACAGATACGCAGTATTTT. This sequence encodes CASSQGLAGGITDTQYF. The full variable domain, its missing parts supplied by reference TRBV5-1 and TRBJ2-3, is KAGVTQTPRYLIKTRGQQVTLSCSPISGHRSVSWYQQTPGQGLQFLFEYFSETQRNKGNFPGRFSGRQFSNSRSEMNVSTLELGDSALYLCASSQGLAGGITDTQYFGPGTRLTVL.

The chain uses TRBV6-4 and TRBJ2-3; TRBD2 aligns across 10 bases. Germline assignment: CDR1 MRHNA and CDR2 SNTAGT. V gave up 6 bases and J gave up 6 bases; unmatched junction bases: 6. This CDR3 has 14 residues. The CDR3 loop reads CASSLSGRSDTQYF. CDR3 coding DNA: TGTGCCAGCAGCCTTAGCGGGAGGTCCGATACGCAGTATTTT.

CDR3 coding DNA: TGTGCCAGCAGCTTCTCCGGGACAGGGAGTGAGCAGTACTTC. Protein sequence: CASSFSGTGSEQYF. This chain uses TRBV11-3 with TRBJ2-7; TRBD1 matches 9 bases. Germline trimming cut 3 bases from V and 7 bases from J; bases unmatched to any gene: 7. The CDR3 runs 14 residues. The V gene's germline CDR1 is SGHNT and CDR2 YENEEA.

The chain carries TRBV11-2 and TRBJ2-1, with 9 nucleotides matching TRBD2. This CDR3 is 18 amino acids long. V lost 1 base, J lost 3 bases, and 10 bases stayed unmatched. CDR1 is SGHAT, CDR2 FQNNGV, per germline. CDR3 sequence: CASSLVIASGTFYNEQFF. The CDR3 coding sequence is TGTGCCAGCAGCTTAGTAATTGCTAGCGGGACTTTCTACAATGAGCAGTTCTTC.

V gene TRBV10-2 combines with J gene TRBJ2-5, with D hard to call. V was shortened by 1 base and J by 5 bases, with 5 bases between the two germline ends. The V gene's germline CDR1 is WSHSY and CDR2 SAAADI. The CDR3 extends over 12 amino acids. For the CDR3, the DNA is TGCGCCAGCAGTGAGTACGGGGAGACCCAGTACTTC. It translates to CASSEYGETQYF.

The chain links TRBV28 to TRBJ1-5, with D tentatively TRBD1 (6 bases). There are 14 residues in the CDR3. Germline V gives CDR1 MDHEN, CDR2 SYDVKM. Trimming took off 4 bases at V and 5 bases at J, with 12 bases between the two ends. The CDR3 sequence: CASSSGTRYQPQHF. The CDR3 DNA follows: TGTGCCAGCAGTTCCGGGACAAGATATCAGCCCCAGCATTTT.

This chain joins TRBV7-6 and TRBJ1-4; no clear D. The V gene's germline CDR1 is SGHVS and CDR2 FNYEAQ. This CDR3 has 12 amino acids. Trimming took off 2 bases at V and 6 bases at J, with 4 bases between the two ends. CDR3 nucleotides: TGTGCCAGCAGCTTACCCTATGAAAAACTGTTTTTT. Amino acids: CASSLPYEKLFF. The whole variable domain, filled in from reference TRBV7-6 and TRBJ1-4, reads GAGVSQSPRYKVTKRGQDVALRCDPISGHVSLYWYRQALGQGPEFLTYFNYEAQQDKSGLPNDRFSAERPEGSISTLTIQRTEQRDSAMYRCASSLPYEKLFFGSGTQLSVL.

This chain uses TRBV2 with TRBJ1-2, with TRBD1 as a possible D gene (6 bases). Trimming removed 5 bases from V and 8 bases from J, with 12 bases in between. Germline CDR1 and CDR2: SNHLY and FYNNEI. The CDR3 totals 12 residues. As DNA, the CDR3 is TGTGCCAGCAGTCAGGACAGAAACGGCTACACCTTC. Translation: CASSQDRNGYTF. The variable domain in full, completed from reference TRBV2 and TRBJ1-2, reads EPEVTQTPSHQVTQMGQEVILRCVPISNHLYFYWYRQILGQKVEFLVSFYNNEISEKSEIFDDQFSVERPDGSNFTLKIRSTKLEDSAMYFCASSQDRNGYTFGSGTRLTVV.

V is TRBV25-1 and J is TRBJ2-7; no definite D call. V lost 4 bases to trimming and J lost 3 bases, with 4 bases between them. The CDR3 consists of 11 residues. Germline assignment: CDR1 MGHDK and CDR2 SYGVNS. CDR3 in DNA: TGTGCCAGCAGTGGAAACTACGAGCAGTACTTC. Translation gives CASSGNYEQYF.

J is TRBJ2-6 and V is TRBV6-6; no clear D gene. Germline-derived CDR1 and CDR2 are MNHNY and SVGAGI (reference sequence). The CDR3 spans 15 residues. Trimming cost V 6 bases and J 0 bases, with 9 bases left between them. In DNA, the CDR3 is TGTGCCAGCAGAGACCCCAGCTCTGGGGCCAACGTCCTGACTTTC. Protein sequence: CASRDPSSGANVLTF.

The chain has TRBV9 and TRBJ2-5; maybe TRBD2 (6 bases). This CDR3 region has 14 residues. V was shortened by 4 bases and J by 2 bases, with 12 bases between the two germline ends. Germline V CDR1 and CDR2: SGDLS, YYNGEE. The CDR3 loop reads CASSPRDPQETQYF. DNA of the CDR3: TGTGCCAGCAGCCCGCGGGACCCACAAGAGACCCAGTACTTC.

The V and J genes are TRBV28 and TRBJ1-4; 8 bases map to TRBD1. The germline gives CDR1 MDHEN, CDR2 SYDVKM. Trimming took 5 bases from V and 8 from J; bases not matched to a gene: 13. The CDR3 has 16 residues. This CDR3 is CASSLPGAGGEEKLFF. CDR3 coding DNA: TGTGCCAGCAGTCTGCCCGGGGCAGGGGGCGAGGAAAAACTGTTTTTT.

The V and J genes are TRBV2 and TRBJ2-7; D is perhaps TRBD2 (6 bases). Germline V gene sequence: CDR1 SNHLY, CDR2 FYNNEI. The CDR3 loop spans 14 amino acids. Trimming took off 6 bases at V and 1 base at J, with 13 bases between the two ends. CDR3 protein: CASSPSVPSYEQYF. CDR3 DNA: TGTGCCAGCAGCCCTAGCGTTCCGTCCTACGAGCAGTACTTC. Looking up the rest from reference TRBV2 and TRBJ2-7 gives the full variable domain: EPEVTQTPSHQVTQMGQEVILRCVPISNHLYFYWYRQILGQKVEFLVSFYNNEISEKSEIFDDQFSVERPDGSNFTLKIRSTKLEDSAMYFCASSPSVPSYEQYFGPGTRLTVT.